This T cell receptor beta chain was documented in a study of OX40 agonist ivuxolimab in advanced cancers. Turning to the study itself: Ivuxolimab, an agonist antibody against OX40 (CD134), was given to patients.

Generated by immunoSEQ multiplex PCR, the TCRdb table keeps only in-frame clones and is missing some. The table records some 74,000 clones, around nine tenths of them present only once. The CDR3 sequence is 16 residues long. Trimming pared 5 bases from V and 0 bases from J, leaving 14 bases between. Germline CDR1 reads SGHTA; CDR2 reads FQGTGA. Of note for this clone: Its target is not known.

Notes on the study in general: Compared with CD4+, CD8+ T cells on average had more expanded clones. Expanded peripheral T cell antigen specificity was not determined.

Specimen: CD4+ or CD8+ T cells sorted from blood, collected in a trial of the OX40 agonist ivuxolimab. The rearrangement joins TRBV7-3 to TRBJ1-5; the D is unclear. This clonotype was obtained from an adult with an advanced solid tumor such as melanoma, head and neck, liver or kidney cancer. The CDR3 region is CASSPRVGCSNQPQHF. The CDR3, as DNA: TGTGCCAGCAGCCCCCGAGTCGGCTGTAGCAATCAGCCCCAGCATTTT.